The 5 T cell receptor beta chains in this list originate from one sample, sequenced in a study of neurological immune-mediated disorders. Each CDR3 protein is one row after TCRdb ran MiXCR on the 5' RACE reads. Counted here are roughly 40,000 distinct CDR3 sequences, roughly 2.5% occurring once; the ten biggest clones make up 2% to 3%. The sequenced material came from PBMCs. The receptor set was obtained from a man aged 50 to 59 with multiple sclerosis.

This clonotype was detected ten times or more. V usage is TRBV7-2 and J usage is TRBJ2-5; no reliable D call. V dropped 5 bases and J dropped 5 bases, with 9 bases sitting between them. CDR1 SGHTA and CDR2 FQGNSA come from the germline V gene. The CDR3 consists of 12 residues. This CDR3 is CASSAAGETQYF. In DNA form, the CDR3 reads TGTGCCAGCAGCGCAGCCGGGGAGACCCAGTACTTC. Together with reference TRBV7-2 and TRBJ2-5, the CDR3 gives the full variable domain: GAGVSQSPSNKVTEKGKDVELRCDPISGHTALYWYRQSLGQGLEFLIYFQGNSAPDKSGLPSDRFSAERTGGSVSTLTIQRTQQEDSAVYLCASSAAGETQYFGPGTRLLVL.

Ten or more counts support this clonotype. This rearrangement joins TRBV27 to TRBJ2-3, with 9 bases identical to TRBD1. Germline V gene sequence: CDR1 MNHEY, CDR2 SMNVEV (reference sequence). CDR3 length equals 13 residues. Losses at the gene ends were 6 bases for V and 4 bases for J; bases not matched to a gene: 2. The CDR3 DNA reads as TGTGCCAGCAGCAGACAGGGGGCAGATACGCAGTATTTT. Translated: CASSRQGADTQYF.

This clonotype was seen many times. This chain joins TRBV3-1 and TRBJ2-3, with a weak D call TRBD2 (6 bases). The V end lost 0 bases, the J end lost 0 bases, and 13 bases lay between the germline ends. The length of the CDR3 is 17 residues. Germline CDR1 LGHDT, CDR2 YNNKEL (reference sequence). The CDR3 sequence: CASSQDPSLASTDTQYF. CDR3 coding DNA: TGTGCCAGCAGCCAAGACCCATCCCTAGCGAGCACAGATACGCAGTATTTT.

This clonotype was detected ten times or more. V gene TRBV7-8 combines with J gene TRBJ1-5; D is undetermined. From germline, CDR1 is SGHVS and CDR2 FQNEAQ. V was shortened by 1 base and J by 7 bases, with 14 bases between the two germline ends. The length of the CDR3 is 15 residues. CDR3: CASSLGWNVGQPQHF. As DNA, the CDR3 is TGTGCCAGCAGCTTAGGATGGAACGTGGGACAGCCCCAGCATTTT.

This clonotype counts as medium-sized. The rearrangement uses TRBV29-1 and TRBJ2-7; 8 bases line up with TRBD1. Germline V gives CDR1 SQVTM, CDR2 ANQGSEA. This CDR3 region has 12 residues. After removal of 6 bases from V and 4 bases from J, the junction contained 5 bases not matched to a gene. The chain's CDR3 is CSVRTGLYEQYF. CDR3 nucleotide sequence: TGCAGCGTACGGACAGGGCTTTACGAGCAGTACTTC.